This T cell receptor (beta chain) derives from a study of monozygotic twins with inflammatory bowel disease. The CDR3 contains 13 residues. Germline V gene sequence: CDR1 DFQATT, CDR2 SNEGSKA (reference sequence). The study, taken as a whole, reports: Among twins, concordant and discordant pairs did not differ in repertoire similarity, possibly from limited power. Inverse Simpson values showed less TCRbeta diversity in IBD patients than in their healthy co-twins.

TCRdb re-called the 5' RACE reads and gives one entry per CDR3 protein, without DNA. The ten most abundant clones cover more than 2% of a sample with approximately 400,000 distinct CDR3 sequences. In regard to this clonotype: The antigen is not known.

The sample taken for sequencing was blood. The chain joins TRBV20-1 to TRBJ2-7; TCRdb lists TRBD1, though no DNA is available to test this call. This receptor was identified in a human donor with ulcerative colitis or Crohn's disease, or a healthy co-twin of an affected twin (not recorded which). This chain's CDR3 is CSAMLQGTYEQYF.